This T cell receptor (beta chain) was obtained from a study of blood T cell repertoires in COVID-19. Overall study: In each case, the material was cDNA or gDNA derived from T cells, B-cell-depleted T cells, or PBMCs.

The germline CDR1 and CDR2 sequences are SGHDT and YYEEEE. There are 13 residues in the CDR3. The ends were cut back, 4 bases at V and 6 bases at J, with 13 bases in the middle. Exposed study participants had met a COVID-19 case within 2 weeks before entry. As handled by the study authors: Estimation of nucleated cell counts was performed using reference gene primer amplification. TCRdb keeps only in-frame clones here, not all; method: immunoSEQ multiplex PCR. The V and J calls and clone size were taken over from that table, and D and trimming were inferred from the DNA. In the table there are a few hundred thousand clones, 90% of which are singletons.

The sequenced material came from PBMCs or T cells enriched from blood (not recorded which). The clonotype was recovered from a man aged 25 to 40 who had been exposed to COVID-19. The chain has TRBV5-6 and TRBJ1-2; D perhaps matches TRBD1 (5 bases). The CDR3 region is CASSPGTVNGYTF. CDR3 in DNA: TGTGCCAGCAGCCCAGGGACTGTCAATGGCTACACCTTC.